A single sample is the source of the 10 T cell receptor beta chains below, sequenced in a study of cytomegalovirus exposure and HLA in healthy donors. PCR used 60 Vbeta primers and 13 Jbeta primers. Clones were sequenced by immunoSEQ multiplex PCR, and TCRdb holds only the in-frame ones, with some missing. The data contain about 140,000 clones, about four fifths of them singletons. Material for sequencing was PBMCs. Receptors were obtained from a man aged 35 to 55 in good health and CMV-seronegative.

The V call is TRBV30, the J call TRBJ1-1; maybe TRBD1 (5 bases). This CDR3 is 13 amino acids long. V shed 7 bases and J shed 0 bases, with 12 bases lying between them. Looked up from germline, CDR1 is GTSNPN and CDR2 is SVGIG (reference sequence). CDR3 coding DNA: TGTGCCTACCATACAGGAATGAACACTGAAGCTTTCTTT. It yields the protein CAYHTGMNTEAFF.

The chain combines TRBV11-1 with TRBJ1-2; 11 nucleotides line up with TRBD1. Unmatched junction bases numbered 10, after V lost 5 bases and J lost 8 bases. The CDR3 length is 15 residues. Germline lookup yields CDR1 SGHAT and CDR2 FQDESV (reference sequence). The CDR3, as DNA: TGTGCCAGCAGCCAAAGTGGACAGGGGGCTAAAGGCTACACCTTC. Amino acid sequence: CASSQSGQGAKGYTF.

The genes are TRBV5-1 and TRBJ2-1; TRBD2 matches at 9 bases. V lost 2 bases to trimming and J lost 7 bases; unmatched junction nucleotides: 4. This CDR3 spans 14 amino acids. Per germline, CDR1 SGHRS and CDR2 YFSETQ. DNA of the CDR3: TGCGCCAGCAGCTTAAATCTAGCGGGGAATGAGCAGTTCTTC. Its translation: CASSLNLAGNEQFF. The entire variable domain, with the rest obtained from reference TRBV5-1 and TRBJ2-1, is as follows: KAGVTQTPRYLIKTRGQQVTLSCSPISGHRSVSWYQQTPGQGLQFLFEYFSETQRNKGNFPGRFSGRQFSNSRSEMNVSTLELGDSALYLCASSLNLAGNEQFFGPGTRLTVL.

CDR3 coding DNA: TGCGCCAGCAGCTTGCGTCCCGATCAACGGGTCGACGATGAGCAGTTCTTC. The encoded protein is CASSLRPDQRVDDEQFF. The rearrangement joins TRBV5-1 to TRBJ2-1; D is unclear. The CDR3 sequence is 17 residues long. CDR1 and CDR2 from the germline V gene are SGHRS and YFSETQ. V was shortened by 1 base and J by 8 bases, with 22 bases between the two germline ends.

This clone was counted a few times. The J gene is TRBJ2-1, the V gene TRBV2, with 12 bases lining up with TRBD2. J was trimmed by 7 bases and V by 4 bases; bases with no gene match: 8. This CDR3 has 16 residues. The germline V gene encodes CDR1 SNHLY and CDR2 FYNNEI. The CDR3 region has the DNA TGTGCCAGCAGTGGAGGACTAGCGGGATTAACAAATGAGCAGTTCTTC. It codes for CASSGGLAGLTNEQFF.

The chain uses TRBV5-1 and TRBJ2-1; a possible D gene is TRBD1 (5 bases). In germline, CDR1 is SGHRS, CDR2 YFSETQ. There are 15 residues in the CDR3. Between the trimmed V and J ends, which lost 0 bases and 7 bases, there was a span of 14 bases. The CDR3 is CASSLAAGRTNEQFF. DNA for the CDR3: TGCGCCAGCAGCTTGGCGGCAGGGCGTACAAATGAGCAGTTCTTC.

The chain recombines TRBV5-6 with TRBJ1-1; 7 nucleotides line up with TRBD1. The germline V gene has CDR1 SGHDT and CDR2 YYEEEE. The CDR3 consists of 17 residues. The junction had 13 bases not matched to a gene; V was cut back by 4 bases and J by 1 base. The DNA for the CDR3 is TGTGCCAGCAGCCCCGGACAGGTCTTCACACCGAACACTGAAGCTTTCTTT. Its protein product is CASSPGQVFTPNTEAFF.

V usage is TRBV7-2 and J usage is TRBJ1-6; no definite D call. This CDR3 contains 16 residues. V was trimmed by 5 bases and J by 7 bases, leaving 18 bases between them. Germline CDR1 SGHTA, CDR2 FQGNSA. Here the CDR3 reads CASSPARASRNSPLHF. The DNA for the CDR3 is TGTGCCAGCAGCCCCGCGAGGGCCTCTCGGAATTCACCCCTCCACTTT.

The chain uses TRBV27 and TRBJ2-3; 7 nucleotides line up with TRBD1. Per germline, CDR1 MNHEY and CDR2 SMNVEV (reference sequence). This CDR3 has 15 residues. CDR3 region: CVASPGQIITDTQYF. CDR3 nucleotide sequence: TGTGTCGCATCCCCGGGACAGATTATCACAGATACGCAGTATTTT.

The J gene is TRBJ1-6, the V gene TRBV10-3; 8 bases map to TRBD1. CDR3 length: 17 residues. The V and J ends lost 0 bases and 7 bases, in that order; junction bases with no gene match: 8. Germline assignment: CDR1 ENHRY and CDR2 SYGVKD. CDR3 protein: CAISESTGGFENSPLHF. CDR3 in DNA: TGTGCCATCAGTGAGTCAACAGGGGGTTTCGAGAATTCACCCCTCCACTTT.